These 15 T cell receptor beta chains were sequenced from one sample in a study of tumor-infiltrating lymphocytes in primary liver carcinoma. The input was 500 ng total RNA; TCR beta cDNA was made from it with a constant-region primer. A slightly modified ARM-PCR protocol with three nested multiplex PCR rounds produced these TCR beta libraries. Both of the initial two PCR rounds ran for approximately 10 cycles and employed TRBV1-TRBV30 forward primers alongside a C-beta reverse primer. TCRdb reprocessed the multiplex PCR reads via MiXCR and lists one record per CDR3 protein. The sample includes 250,000 to 350,000 distinct CDR3 sequences, approximately 58% seen only once; the top ten take 15% to 20%. Out of unsorted whole blood came the blood RNA, and germline DNA was extracted as well. The sequencing sample was made of peripheral blood. Receptors were obtained from a woman aged 25 to 39 with primary liver carcinoma and hepatitis B virus infection.

On this clonotype: A much larger clone differs by one base, so this may be a read error. V gene TRBV29-1 combines with J gene TRBJ2-2; the D is unclear. Germline lookup yields CDR1 SQVTM and CDR2 ANQGSEA. The CDR3 is 12 residues long. The CDR3 region has the DNA TGCAGCGTTGGTTGGAACGCCGGGGAGCTGTTTTTT. It encodes CSVGWNAGELFF.

Turning to this clonotype: This may arise from a read error, as a much more abundant clone is one base away. The J gene is TRBJ2-1, the V gene TRBV12-3 or TRBV12-4, with TRBD2 identical over 13 bases. The length of the CDR3 is 13 residues. Trimming cost V 5 bases and J 15 bases; bases outside gene matches: 7. CDR3: CASSRTSGRALFF. The CDR3 DNA reads TGTGCCAGCAGTAGAACTAGCGGGAGGGCCTTGTTCTTC.

On this clonotype itself: With a much larger clone just one base away, this may be a read error. The V and J genes are TRBV14 and TRBJ1-1, with D uncertain. CDR3 length: 15 residues. The germline gives CDR1 SGHDN, CDR2 FVKESK. V gave up 4 bases and J gave up 4 bases, with 16 bases separating them. CDR3 in DNA: TGTGCCAGCAGCCCGTCCGGACGGAGGAGCACTGAAGCTTTCTTT. As protein: CASSPSGRRSTEAFF.

Points on this clonotype: This likely comes from a read error, as the CDR3 has no conserved phenylalanine or tryptophan at its end. This chain connects TRBV11-2 to TRBJ2-5; 8 bases map to TRBD2. This CDR3 region has 14 residues. CDR1 and CDR2 (germline): SGHAT, FQNNGV. The CDR3 DNA follows: TGTGCCAGCAGCAAGGATCCGGGAGGGGAGACTCAGTACATC. Translated: CASSKDPGGETQYI.

The rearrangement joins TRBV6-1 to TRBJ2-2; D not resolved. CDR1 and CDR2 (germline): MNHNS, SASEGT. V lost 5 bases and J 6 bases, leaving 13 bases between the germline ends. The CDR3 has 14 amino acids. This chain's CDR3 is CASSSMGFPGELFF. In DNA, the CDR3 is TGTGCCAGCAGTTCCATGGGGTTTCCCGGGGAGCTGTTTTTT.

As concerns this clonotype: This could be a read error, since a much larger clone is one nucleotide away. The V gene is TRBV4-2, the J gene TRBJ2-5; 12 positions match TRBD2. From germline, CDR1 is LGHNA and CDR2 YNFKEQ. CDR3 length: 17 amino acids. The CDR3 DNA is TGTGCCAGCAGCAAAGATCATGGGACTAGCGGGTCAGAGAGCCAGTACTTC. It yields the protein CASSKDHGTSGSESQYF.

This clonotype was seen at least ten times. At one end the junction does not follow the germline gene, possibly because of a read error. The V gene is TRBV7-8, the J gene TRBJ2-1; no definite D call. This CDR3 comprises 11 residues. Per germline, CDR1 SGHVS and CDR2 FQNEAQ. The CDR3 DNA follows: TGCGCCAGCAGCTCCAGGCATGAGCAGTTCTTC. It yields the protein CASSSRHEQFF.

V gene TRBV12-5 combines with J gene TRBJ2-1; the D gene is possibly TRBD2 (6 bases). V lost 6 bases and J lost 7, with 22 bases in between. The length of the CDR3 is 16 residues. Germline assignment: CDR1 LGHNT and CDR2 FRNRAP. In DNA, the CDR3 is TGTGCTAGTGGCCCCACCCTAACGGGAGAAGTGAATGAGCAGTTCTTC. As protein: CASGPTLTGEVNEQFF.

With respect to this clonotype: A much more abundant neighbour one base away suggests this may be a read error. The V gene is TRBV12-3 or TRBV12-4, the J gene TRBJ2-5; 10 bases match TRBD1. This CDR3 is built from 14 residues. The CDR3 here is CTSSRGQGFVTQYF. The CDR3 region has the DNA TGTACCAGCAGCCGGGGACAGGGGTTCGTGACCCAGTACTTC.

In this sample, this clonotype turned up a few times. An end of the junction does not agree with germline; a read error may underlie this. This chain connects TRBV4-3 to TRBJ1-1; weak D call: TRBD1 (6 bases). CDR3 size: 15 residues. The germline CDR1 and CDR2 sequences are LGHNA and YSLEER. The CDR3 here is CASSQAQGMNAEAFF. Here the CDR3 DNA reads TGCGCCAGCAGCCAAGCACAGGGCATGAACGCTGAAGCCTTCTTT.

Comment on this clonotype: This may stem from a read error, because a much larger clone lies one nucleotide away. This CDR3 is missing its conserved last phenylalanine or tryptophan, likely due to a read error. The chain joins TRBV5-6 to TRBJ2-2; D not resolved. The germline V and J ends were trimmed by 4 bases and 3 bases, with 16 bases remaining between them. CDR3 length: 16 residues. CDR1 is SGHDT, CDR2 YYEEEE, per germline. DNA for the CDR3: TGTGCCAGCAGCACCCCCCAGGCAGATTACACCGGGGAGCTGTTTTCT. Amino acids: CASSTPQADYTGELFS.

As to this clonotype: The junction shows a germline mismatch at one end, possibly a read error. The V gene is TRBV4-3, the J gene TRBJ2-3, with 12 bases fitting TRBD2. Germline V gives CDR1 LGHNA, CDR2 YSLEER. This CDR3 has 18 residues. CDR3: CASSQEGLAGGPTDMQYF. CDR3 bases: TGCGCCAGTAGCCAAGAAGGTCTAGCGGGAGGGCCAACAGATATGCAGTATTTT.

To note about this clonotype: Compared with germline, one end of the junction differs, possibly owing to a read error. The chain carries TRBV4-2 and TRBJ2-3, with 8 bases that match TRBD2. The CDR3 is 14 residues long. Germline CDR1 LGHNA, CDR2 YNFKEQ. CDR3 protein: CANSQLAGPDTQYF. The CDR3 DNA follows: TGTGCCAACAGCCAATTAGCGGGGCCAGATACGCAGTATTTT.

This chain joins TRBV14 and TRBJ2-7, with D perhaps matching TRBD2 (9 bases). V lost 6 bases and J lost 6, with 36 bases in between. Germline V lookup: CDR1 SGHDN, CDR2 FVKESK. CDR3 length: 20 residues. The CDR3 sequence is CASSRSVDRALLPSGAEQYF. Written as DNA, the CDR3 is TGTGCCAGCAGTCGCTCCGTGGACAGGGCCCTTTTGCCTAGCGGGGCCGAGCAGTACTTC.

Concerning this clonotype itself: Just one base apart from a much larger clone, this may be a read error. The V call is TRBV4-1, the J call TRBJ1-2; the match to TRBD1 covers 7 bases. The CDR3 loop spans 16 amino acids. The trim removed 5 bases at V and 4 bases at J, leaving 13 bases unmatched. From germline, CDR1 is MGHRA and CDR2 YSYEKL. CDR3 sequence (DNA): TGCGCCAGCAGCGAACCGACAGGGTGGAGCCCCTATGGCTACACCTTC. It yields the protein CASSEPTGWSPYGYTF.